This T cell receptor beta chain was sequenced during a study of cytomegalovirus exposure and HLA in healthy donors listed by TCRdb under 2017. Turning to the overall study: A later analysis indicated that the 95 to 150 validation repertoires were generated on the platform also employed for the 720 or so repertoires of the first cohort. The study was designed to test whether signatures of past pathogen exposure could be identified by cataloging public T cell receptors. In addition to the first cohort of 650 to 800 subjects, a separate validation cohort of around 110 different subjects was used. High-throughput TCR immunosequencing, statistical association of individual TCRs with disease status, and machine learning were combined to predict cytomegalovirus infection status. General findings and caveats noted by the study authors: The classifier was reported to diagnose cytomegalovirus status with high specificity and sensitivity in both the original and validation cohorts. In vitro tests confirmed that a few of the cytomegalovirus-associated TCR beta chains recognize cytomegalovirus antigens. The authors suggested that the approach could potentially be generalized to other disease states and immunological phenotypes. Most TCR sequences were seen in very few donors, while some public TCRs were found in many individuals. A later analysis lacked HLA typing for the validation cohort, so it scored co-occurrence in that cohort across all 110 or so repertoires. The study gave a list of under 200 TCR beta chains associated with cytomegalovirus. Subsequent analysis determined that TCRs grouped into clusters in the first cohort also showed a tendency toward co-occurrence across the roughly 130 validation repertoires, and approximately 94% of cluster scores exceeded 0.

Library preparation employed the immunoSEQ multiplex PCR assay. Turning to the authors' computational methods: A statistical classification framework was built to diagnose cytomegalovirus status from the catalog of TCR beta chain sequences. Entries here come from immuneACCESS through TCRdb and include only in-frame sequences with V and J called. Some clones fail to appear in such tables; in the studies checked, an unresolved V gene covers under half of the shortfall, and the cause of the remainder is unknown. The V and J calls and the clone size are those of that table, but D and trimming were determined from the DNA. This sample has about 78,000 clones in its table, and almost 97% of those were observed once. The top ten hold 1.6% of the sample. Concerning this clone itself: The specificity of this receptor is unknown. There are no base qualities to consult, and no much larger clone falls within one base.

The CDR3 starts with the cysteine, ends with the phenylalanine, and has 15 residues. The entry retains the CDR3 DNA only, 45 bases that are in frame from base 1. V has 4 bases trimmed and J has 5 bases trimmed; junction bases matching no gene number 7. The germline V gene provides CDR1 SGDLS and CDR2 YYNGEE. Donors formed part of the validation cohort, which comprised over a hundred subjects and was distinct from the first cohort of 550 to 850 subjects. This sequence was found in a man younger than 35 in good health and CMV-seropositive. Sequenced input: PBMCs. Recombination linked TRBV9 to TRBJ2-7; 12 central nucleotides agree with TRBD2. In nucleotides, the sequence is TGTGCCAGCAGCTCACTAGCGGGAGGCCTCGACGAGCAGTACTTC. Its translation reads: CASSSLAGGLDEQYF. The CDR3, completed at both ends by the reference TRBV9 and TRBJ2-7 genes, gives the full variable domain DSGVTQTPKHLITATGQRVTLRCSPRSGDLSVYWYQQSLDQGLQFLIQYYNGEERAKGNILERFSAQQFPDLHSELNLSSLELGDSALYFCASSSLAGGLDEQYFGPGTRLTVT.